Listed here are 32 T cell receptor beta chains from one sample, sequenced in a study of graft-versus-host responses after intestinal transplantation. Sequencing used immunoSEQ multiplex PCR; TCRdb keeps in-frame clones, though not all of them. The sample includes approximately 120,000 clones, 85% to 95% seen only once; the top ten take roughly 0.15%. These receptors have no identified antigens. The source material was unstimulated CD4+ T cells sorted from spleen or lymph node cells, sampled before intestinal transplant. These receptors were obtained from a human donor who received an intestinal transplant.

The genes are TRBV5-4 and TRBJ1-1; the D gene is possibly TRBD1 (6 bases). V was shortened by 1 base and J by 8 bases, with 12 bases between the two germline ends. The CDR3 runs 13 residues. From germline, CDR1 is SGHNT and CDR2 YYREEE (reference sequence). The CDR3 sequence is CASSLSLDSEAFF. The CDR3 DNA is TGTGCCAGCAGCTTGTCCTTGGACAGCGAAGCTTTCTTT.

The V and J genes are TRBV18 and TRBJ1-1; maybe TRBD1 (5 bases). Trimming removed 6 bases at V and 6 bases at J, with 29 bases between. CDR3 size: 18 residues. Per germline, CDR1 KGHSH and CDR2 LQKENI. CDR3 nucleotides: TGTGCCAGCTCCCAACGAAATCTGGGACTAAGGGTCAACCCTGAAGCTTTCTTT. Its protein is CASSQRNLGLRVNPEAFF.

V gene TRBV27 combines with J gene TRBJ1-1; no definite D call. The CDR3 has 16 amino acids. The germline V and J ends were trimmed by 2 bases and 0 bases, with 13 bases remaining between them. Germline assignment: CDR1 MNHEY and CDR2 SMNVEV (reference sequence). The CDR3 is CASSLVGGRLNTEAFF. The CDR3 coding sequence is TGTGCCAGCAGTTTAGTTGGAGGGCGGCTGAACACTGAAGCTTTCTTT.

This clone has a handful of counts. Sequence at one end of the junction differs from germline and may be a read error. V gene TRBV28 combines with J gene TRBJ2-7; TRBD1 might be the D (7 bases). The CDR3 length is 16 residues. CDR1 and CDR2 (germline): MDHEN, SYDVKM. The CDR3 sequence: CATDPGQWHLQRGVVF. In DNA, the CDR3 is TGTGCCACCGACCCGGGACAGTGGCATCTCCAGAGGGGGGTAGTCTTC.

This clone was counted once. V is TRBV7-2 and J is TRBJ1-2; 7 bases agree with TRBD1. The CDR3 runs to 13 residues. Germline CDR1 and CDR2: SGHTA and FQGNSA. With V trimmed by 3 bases and J by 14 bases, 12 bases remained unmatched. The DNA of the CDR3 is TGTGCCAGCAGCTTCGACAGGGATTCCGAATATACCTTC. Protein product: CASSFDRDSEYTF.

The gene calls are TRBV7-9 and TRBJ1-2; a weak D match, TRBD1 (5 bases). This CDR3 is 12 amino acids long. With 3 bases removed from V and 8 bases from J, the gap between germline ends came to 10 bases. Germline V gene lookup returns CDR1 SEHNR and CDR2 FQNEAQ (reference sequence). The CDR3 region is CASSFTGWGYTF. As DNA, the CDR3 is TGTGCCAGCAGCTTTACAGGATGGGGCTACACCTTC. The full variable domain, its missing parts supplied by reference TRBV7-9 and TRBJ1-2, is DTGVSQNPRHKITKRGQNVTFRCDPISEHNRLYWYRQTLGQGPEFLTYFQNEAQLEKSRLLSDRFSAERPKGSFSTLEIQRTEQGDSAMYLCASSFTGWGYTFGSGTRLTVV.

This sequence joins TRBV2 and TRBJ2-7; D remains ambiguous. Trimming cost V 4 bases and J 6 bases, with 10 bases left between them. This CDR3 region has 12 residues. The germline CDR1 and CDR2 sequences are SNHLY and FYNNEI. CDR3 amino acids: CASSVKSGEQYF. The CDR3 coding sequence is TGTGCCAGCAGTGTGAAGTCGGGCGAGCAGTACTTC.

The V gene is TRBV6-5, the J gene TRBJ1-2, with D possibly matching TRBD1 (5 bases). Germline V gene lookup returns CDR1 MNHEY and CDR2 SVGAGI. V gave up 10 bases and J gave up 7 bases, with 16 bases separating them. The CDR3 consists of 12 residues. In nucleotides, the CDR3 is TGTGCCACTTTAACGGGGGACTCTGGCTACACCTTC. Translating it yields CATLTGDSGYTF.

The J gene is TRBJ2-7, the V gene TRBV4-2; TRBD1 is a possible D gene (5 bases). The CDR3 consists of 15 residues. The germline CDR1 and CDR2 sequences are LGHNA and YNFKEQ. V gave up 0 bases and J gave up 4 bases, with 13 bases separating them. The CDR3 DNA is TGTGCCAGCAGCCAAGAGCGTGTCAGGGCGTACGAGCAGTACTTC. Its protein is CASSQERVRAYEQYF.

This chain joins TRBV30 and TRBJ2-7, with a possible D match to TRBD1 (7 bases). Trimming left V 2 bases short and J 4 bases short, with 15 bases between. The CDR3 is 14 residues long. Germline CDR1 is GTSNPN and CDR2 is SVGIG (reference sequence). CDR3 sequence: CAWSLGQGGYEQYF. The CDR3 DNA reads TGTGCCTGGAGTTTGGGTCAGGGGGGATACGAGCAGTACTTC.

The CDR3 DNA follows: TGTGCCAGTGAACCGGGAAACATCGGGACGGAGCAGTACTTC. The encoded protein is CASEPGNIGTEQYF. V and J are TRBV7-9 and TRBJ2-7; D is tentatively TRBD1 or TRBD2 (5 bases each). The CDR3 extends over 14 amino acids. Trimming took 9 bases from V and 7 from J, leaving 22 bases between them. Germline V gene lookup returns CDR1 SEHNR and CDR2 FQNEAQ (reference sequence).

The V call is TRBV9, the J call TRBJ2-3; D assignment may be TRBD1 or TRBD2 (5 bases each). The CDR3 has 16 residues. Trimming removed 0 bases at V and 1 base at J, with 12 bases between. Germline CDR1 SGDLS, CDR2 YYNGEE. CDR3 sequence (DNA): TGTGCCAGCAGCGTAGGACCCAGGGACGGCACAGATACGCAGTATTTT. This gives the protein CASSVGPRDGTDTQYF.

The CDR3 protein is CASSSEREDTEAFF. The CDR3 bases are TGTGCCAGCTCCTCGGAAAGGGAGGACACTGAAGCTTTCTTT. The rearrangement links TRBV2 to TRBJ1-1; no clear D gene. This CDR3 region has 14 residues. Looked up from germline, CDR1 is SNHLY and CDR2 is FYNNEI. Trimming removed 8 bases from V and 3 bases from J, with 16 bases in between.

The rearrangement links TRBV6-4 to TRBJ2-3; 10 bases agree with TRBD2. V trimming: 1 base; J trimming: 2 bases; junction bases outside the gene matches: 3. Germline CDR1 reads MRHNA; CDR2 reads SNTAGT. This CDR3 is 16 amino acids long. The CDR3 DNA reads TGTGCCAGCAGTGACTTTAGCGGGGGGACCACAGATACGCAGTATTTT. Protein product: CASSDFSGGTTDTQYF.

The CDR3 here is CASSPVSYEQYF. As DNA, the CDR3 is TGTGCCAGCTCACCTGTCAGCTACGAGCAGTACTTC. The gene calls are TRBV18 and TRBJ2-7, with unresolved D. The CDR3 extends over 12 amino acids. The germline V gene encodes CDR1 KGHSH and CDR2 LQKENI. The ends were cut back, 3 bases at V and 3 bases at J, with 6 bases in the middle.

This clone was counted between two and nine times. The chain has TRBV4-1 and TRBJ1-6; no reliable D call. Germline assignment: CDR1 MGHRA and CDR2 YSYEKL. The CDR3 sequence is 13 residues long. V was cut by 5 bases and J by 10 bases, with 12 bases left in between. In DNA, the CDR3 is TGCGCCAGCAGCGTGGCCGCCCGGTCACCCCTCCACTTT. Amino acids: CASSVAARSPLHF.

The chain links TRBV15 to TRBJ2-6; 11 bases line up with TRBD1. CDR1 LNHNV and CDR2 YYDKDF come from the germline V gene (reference sequence). This CDR3 is built from 20 residues. Losses at the gene ends were 2 bases for V and 0 bases for J; bases not matched to a gene: 9. Here the CDR3 DNA reads TGTGCCACCAGCAGACCAACCGGGACAGGGGGAAACTCTGGGGCCAACGTCCTGACTTTC. It translates to CATSRPTGTGGNSGANVLTF.

The chain joins TRBV4-2 to TRBJ2-7, with a weak D call TRBD2 (6 bases). The germline V gene encodes CDR1 LGHNA and CDR2 YNFKEQ. This CDR3 has 13 amino acids. V lost 0 bases to trimming and J lost 6 bases, with 9 bases between them. CDR3 sequence: CASSQDWRGEQYF. The CDR3, as DNA: TGTGCCAGCAGCCAAGATTGGCGGGGCGAGCAGTACTTC.

This clone was found a few times. The rearrangement joins TRBV9 to TRBJ2-3, with 11 bases that match TRBD2. The CDR3 extends over 18 amino acids. The V segment lost 3 bases and the J segment 2 bases; nucleotides outside the gene matches: 11. Germline CDR1 SGDLS, CDR2 YYNGEE. This CDR3 reads CASSAGTSGGTLTDTQYF. CDR3 in DNA: TGTGCCAGCAGCGCAGGAACTAGCGGGGGAACTCTCACAGATACGCAGTATTTT.

V usage is TRBV6-5 and J usage is TRBJ1-6, with D unclear. The V gene lost 2 bases and the J gene lost 9 bases, with 14 bases spanning the gap. In germline, CDR1 is MNHEY, CDR2 SVGAGI. The CDR3 contains 15 residues. CDR3 in DNA: TGTGCCAGCAGTTACGGTGGGCCCGTTTCTTCACCCCTCCACTTT. Amino acid sequence: CASSYGGPVSSPLHF.

Here the CDR3 reads CASRQTGVDTEAFF. In nucleotides, the CDR3 is TGTGCCAGCAGACAGACAGGCGTTGACACTGAAGCTTTCTTT. The chain joins TRBV2 to TRBJ1-1, with TRBD1 as a possible D gene (6 bases). Trimming removed 6 bases at V and 3 bases at J, with 14 bases between. The germline V gene encodes CDR1 SNHLY and CDR2 FYNNEI. The CDR3 is 14 amino acids.

CDR3 sequence: CAISESGLAGTTEAFF. The DNA for the CDR3 is TGTGCCATCAGTGAGTCCGGGTTGGCGGGGACCACTGAAGCTTTCTTT. This sequence joins TRBV10-3 and TRBJ1-1, with D perhaps TRBD1 (5 bases). V was pared by 0 bases and J by 4 bases, with 15 bases between. This CDR3 has 16 residues. Germline CDR1 and CDR2: ENHRY and SYGVKD.

The CDR3 reads CASSQEDSFGYTF. The CDR3 DNA reads TGCGCCAGCAGCCAAGAGGACAGCTTTGGCTACACCTTC. The chain employs TRBV4-1 and TRBJ1-2; a possible D gene is TRBD1 (6 bases). This CDR3 comprises 13 residues. Germline-derived CDR1 and CDR2 are MGHRA and YSYEKL. Trimming removed 0 bases at V and 7 bases at J, with 9 bases between.

CDR3 nucleotides: TGCGCCAGCAGCTTGTCAGAAGCCTATGGCTACACCTTC. Translation gives CASSLSEAYGYTF. This rearrangement joins TRBV5-1 to TRBJ1-2; D remains unclear. The CDR3 runs to 13 residues. With 1 base removed from V and 4 bases from J, the gap between germline ends came to 8 bases. CDR1 is SGHRS and CDR2 is YFSETQ in the germline V gene.

The gene calls are TRBV10-3 and TRBJ1-1; TRBD1 matches at 10 bases. The CDR3 extends over 15 amino acids. Germline V gives CDR1 ENHRY, CDR2 SYGVKD. Unmatched junction bases numbered 9, after V lost 8 bases and J lost 3 bases. CDR3 in DNA: TGTGCCATCTCATCGGGACAGGGGTCTCACACTGAAGCTTTCTTT. Translated: CAISSGQGSHTEAFF.

The chain employs TRBV5-5 and TRBJ1-6; D not certain. CDR3 length: 12 amino acids. Trimming shortened V by 0 bases and J by 7 bases, and 2 bases separated the two germline ends. Germline CDR1 SGHKS, CDR2 YYEKEE (reference sequence). In DNA, the CDR3 is TGTGCCAGCAGCTTGGAGAATTCACCCCTCCACTTT. Amino acid sequence: CASSLENSPLHF.

CDR3 sequence: CATGAKKNTEAFF. Here the CDR3 DNA reads TGTGCCACCGGGGCAAAAAAGAACACTGAAGCTTTCTTT. V is TRBV19 and J is TRBJ1-1, with D possibly being TRBD1 (5 bases). The germline V gene has CDR1 LNHDA and CDR2 SQIVND (reference sequence). The length of the CDR3 is 13 residues. Deletions cut 10 bases from V and 1 base from J, with 13 bases between. The full variable domain, completed using reference TRBV19 and TRBJ1-1, is DGGITQSPKYLFRKEGQNVTLSCEQNLNHDAMYWYRQDPGQGLRLIYYSQIVNDFQKGDIAEGYSVSREKKESFPLTVTSAQKNPTAFYLCATGAKKNTEAFFGQGTRLTVV.

The chain uses TRBV6-1 and TRBJ2-4, with TRBD2 identical over 8 bases. The CDR3 totals 14 residues. In germline, CDR1 is MNHNS, CDR2 SASEGT. The trim removed 6 bases at V and 10 bases at J, leaving 11 bases unmatched. CDR3 sequence reads: CASRPGLESGIQYF. CDR3 DNA: TGTGCCAGCAGACCGGGACTAGAGAGCGGGATTCAGTACTTC.

The rearrangement uses TRBV5-1 and TRBJ2-5, with TRBD2 as a possible D gene (5 bases). CDR1 and CDR2 from the germline V gene are SGHRS and YFSETQ. The V and J ends lost 3 bases and 5 bases respectively, with 8 bases between them. The CDR3 has 12 amino acids. The CDR3 loop is CASSSERETQYF. The CDR3 DNA reads as TGCGCCAGCAGCTCTGAGCGGGAGACCCAGTACTTC.

The chain recombines TRBV18 with TRBJ1-5, with D hard to call. The V end was cut by 6 bases, the J end by 5 bases, with 11 bases between. This CDR3 contains 13 residues. Germline CDR1 KGHSH, CDR2 LQKENI. CDR3 in amino acids: CASSLRWDQPQHF. Written as DNA, the CDR3 is TGTGCCAGCTCCCTCAGATGGGATCAGCCCCAGCATTTT.

The rearrangement joins TRBV5-1 to TRBJ2-2; 11 bases align to TRBD2. This CDR3 has 16 residues. The germline CDR1 and CDR2 sequences are SGHRS and YFSETQ. V trimming: 7 bases; J trimming: 2 bases; junction bases outside the gene matches: 7. CDR3 residues: CASGQTSGTNTGELFF. In DNA form, the CDR3 reads TGCGCCAGCGGTCAGACTAGCGGGACTAACACCGGGGAGCTGTTTTTT.

The chain employs TRBV6-1 and TRBJ1-1; possible D gene TRBD1, 5 bases. The CDR3 has 16 amino acids. Germline CDR1 reads MNHNS; CDR2 reads SASEGT. Trimming took 1 base from V and 5 from J, leaving 17 bases between them. The CDR3 DNA is TGTGCCAGCAGTGAAGGGGACCAGGGCTGGGGGACTGAAGCTTTCTTT. This codes for CASSEGDQGWGTEAFF.